This T cell receptor beta chain derives from a study of blood T cell repertoires in COVID-19. At the level of the study: Samples of COVID-19 (acute and convalescent) were obtained from the United States, Italy and Spain. PBMCs, B-cell-depleted T cells, or T cells provided the cDNA or gDNA that made up the material.

In the authors' workflow: Using reference gene primer amplification, nucleated cell counts were estimated. Clones were sequenced by immunoSEQ multiplex PCR, and TCRdb holds only the in-frame ones, with some missing. D and trimming come from the DNA, and the V and J calls and clone size come from that table. The data hold roughly 140,000 clones, with about 91% observed a single time. The TCR sequence derives from a human donor in a cohort sampled during active COVID-19. Sequencing input: peripheral blood.

CDR3 in DNA: TGTGCCACCAGCAGAGATAAACGGATCAGCAAGGGGTATCAGCCCCAGCATTTT. Its protein is CATSRDKRISKGYQPQHF. The chain carries TRBV15 and TRBJ1-5; weak D call: TRBD1 (5 bases). Trimming pared 0 bases from V and 5 bases from J, leaving 20 bases between. Germline CDR1 and CDR2: LNHNV and YYDKDF (reference sequence). The CDR3 is 18 amino acids.